These 27 T cell receptor beta chains were all obtained from the same sample, sequenced in a study of resident and recirculating memory T cells in vitiligo. Method: immunoSEQ multiplex PCR; TCRdb's copy keeps in-frame clones and lacks some. The sample carries tens of thousands of clones, about 89% recorded once. The sample was blood. These receptors were collected from a male donor with vitiligo.

The chain employs TRBV28 and TRBJ1-1, with D hard to call. There are 11 residues in the CDR3. Per the germline V gene, CDR1 is MDHEN and CDR2 is SYDVKM. Trimming took 7 bases from V and 10 from J, leaving 13 bases between them. The CDR3 nucleotides are TGTGCCAGCAATAGTGAGAGGCGAGCTTTCTTT. It yields the protein CASNSERRAFF.

The chain links TRBV7-3 to TRBJ1-2; 9 bases align to TRBD1. Trimming removed 0 bases from V and 6 bases from J; junction bases left unmatched: 2. Germline V gene lookup returns CDR1 SGHTA and CDR2 FQGTGA. This CDR3 is 14 amino acids long. DNA of the CDR3: TGTGCCAGCAGCTTAACGCGGGACAGGGATGGCTACACCTTC. As protein: CASSLTRDRDGYTF.

The chain couples TRBV11-2 to TRBJ2-2; TRBD1 matches at 12 bases. J lost 6 bases, V lost 7 bases, and 9 bases had no gene match. Per germline, CDR1 SGHAT and CDR2 FQNNGV. This CDR3 contains 16 residues. The CDR3 sequence is CASIRTGTGGPGELFF. CDR3 in DNA: TGTGCCAGCATCCGAACCGGGACAGGGGGCCCCGGGGAGCTGTTTTTT.

The rearrangement joins TRBV6-1 to TRBJ2-1; 7 bases map to TRBD1. V lost 0 bases, J lost 10 bases, and 9 bases stayed unmatched. The CDR3 has 15 residues. CDR1 and CDR2 from the germline V gene are MNHNS and SASEGT. The CDR3 coding sequence is TGTGCCAGCAGTGAAGCCTTCGGGCAGGACAGGGAGCAGTTCTTC. Its protein product is CASSEAFGQDREQFF.

This chain links TRBV27 with TRBJ1-6; TRBD1 matches 7 bases. CDR1 is MNHEY and CDR2 is SMNVEV in the germline V gene (reference sequence). The CDR3 totals 15 residues. Trimming took 3 bases from V and 9 from J; bases not matched to a gene: 8. The DNA of the CDR3 is TGTGCCAGCAGTTTGACAGGGTCTCTAGGTTCACCCCTCCACTTT. This encodes CASSLTGSLGSPLHF.

The chain is built from TRBV7-2 and TRBJ2-7, with D possibly TRBD2 on 6 matching bases. Germline assignment: CDR1 SGHTA and CDR2 FQGNSA. There are 13 residues in the CDR3. Trimming shortened V by 6 bases and J by 2 bases, and 11 bases separated the two germline ends. CDR3 residues: CASSFGGAYEQYF. CDR3 nucleotides: TGTGCCAGCAGTTTTGGCGGGGCCTACGAGCAGTACTTC.

Remarks on this clone: The identical CDR3 is also encoded by other nucleotide sequences in the sample. The V gene is TRBV5-1, the J gene TRBJ2-5, with 8 bases aligning to TRBD2. CDR1 is SGHRS, CDR2 YFSETQ, per germline. The V segment lost 0 bases and the J segment 5 bases; nucleotides outside the gene matches: 9. The CDR3 loop spans 16 amino acids. The CDR3 spells CASSLATGGARETQYF. The CDR3 DNA follows: TGCGCCAGCAGCTTGGCGACGGGGGGGGCCCGGGAGACCCAGTACTTC.

This clone has a single count. The rearrangement links TRBV27 to TRBJ2-2; no clear D gene. Germline V gives CDR1 MNHEY, CDR2 SMNVEV (reference sequence). V lost 5 bases, J lost 1 base, and 11 bases lay in between. This CDR3 region has 15 residues. CDR3 protein: CASSLLVENTGELFF. CDR3 bases: TGTGCCAGCAGTCTTCTTGTAGAGAACACCGGGGAGCTGTTTTTT.

This chain uses TRBV6-5 with TRBJ1-2; TRBD1 is a possible D gene (5 bases). This CDR3 contains 13 residues. Germline CDR1 MNHEY, CDR2 SVGAGI. With 5 bases removed from V and 5 bases from J, the gap between germline ends came to 12 bases. The CDR3 region has the DNA TGTGCCAGCAGTGCCGGGGGAGGTTATGGCTACACCTTC. This codes for CASSAGGGYGYTF.

This chain connects TRBV7-8 to TRBJ1-5, with TRBD1 matching 8 bases. The germline V gene encodes CDR1 SGHVS and CDR2 FQNEAQ. The CDR3 spans 17 residues. The trim removed 5 bases at V and 3 bases at J, leaving 12 bases unmatched. The CDR3 protein is CASSPTQDRGHNQPQHF. The CDR3 DNA reads TGTGCCAGCAGCCCCACCCAAGACAGGGGACACAATCAGCCCCAGCATTTT.

This clone was seen a handful of times. The V gene is TRBV27, the J gene TRBJ2-3, with 16 bases fitting TRBD2. Germline CDR1 reads MNHEY; CDR2 reads SMNVEV (reference sequence). The CDR3 is made up of 19 amino acids. With 0 bases clipped from V and 7 bases from J, the junction kept 10 bases outside the gene matches. The CDR3 nucleotides read TGTGCCAGCAGTTTATCGATGGGAGGGACTAGCGGGGGGGCGAATACGCAGTATTTT. Protein sequence: CASSLSMGGTSGGANTQYF.

The V call is TRBV7-9, the J call TRBJ1-1, with D unresolved. The CDR3 spans 13 residues. Germline lookup yields CDR1 SEHNR and CDR2 FQNEAQ (reference sequence). V lost 6 bases, J lost 0 bases, and 8 bases lay in between. The CDR3 bases are TGTGCCAGCAGTCCCGACATGAACACTGAAGCTTTCTTT. Translation gives CASSPDMNTEAFF.

The J gene is TRBJ2-7, the V gene TRBV28; the match to TRBD2 covers 8 bases. The CDR3 sequence is 16 residues long. Germline V CDR1 and CDR2: MDHEN, SYDVKM. With 5 bases clipped from V and 3 bases from J, the junction kept 12 bases outside the gene matches. The CDR3 region is CASSALTSGFHYEQYF. Here the CDR3 DNA reads TGTGCCAGCAGTGCCCTTACTAGCGGATTTCACTACGAGCAGTACTTC.

V usage is TRBV4-2 and J usage is TRBJ2-3; D uncertain. Trimming pared 0 bases from V and 2 bases from J, leaving 12 bases between. The CDR3 is 16 residues long. The V gene's germline CDR1 is LGHNA and CDR2 YNFKEQ. CDR3 nucleotide sequence: TGTGCCAGCAGCCAAGAAGTGAGGCGGTCCACAGATACGCAGTATTTT. It codes for CASSQEVRRSTDTQYF.

This chain connects TRBV6-6 to TRBJ1-6; no clear D. There are 14 residues in the CDR3. CDR1 is MNHNY and CDR2 is SVGAGI in the germline V gene (reference sequence). Trimming took off 6 bases at V and 7 bases at J, with 13 bases between the two ends. The CDR3 DNA sequence: TGTGCCAGCAGCGCCCCGGCCGGGAATTCACCCCTCCACTTT. It encodes CASSAPAGNSPLHF.

This clone was recorded once. The chain links TRBV4-3 to TRBJ1-2; weak D call: TRBD1 (6 bases). The CDR3 is 15 amino acids. Germline loops: CDR1 LGHNA, CDR2 YSLEER. Trimming removed 6 bases at V and 4 bases at J, with 18 bases between. CDR3 sequence: CASREQGWGSYGYTF. CDR3 DNA sequence: TGCGCCAGCAGAGAACAGGGCTGGGGATCCTATGGCTACACCTTC.

The chain carries TRBV9 and TRBJ1-1; the match to TRBD1 covers 8 bases. The J segment lost 12 bases and the V segment lost 3 bases, leaving 7 bases of the junction unmatched. CDR3 size: 12 residues. The germline V gene encodes CDR1 SGDLS and CDR2 YYNGEE. CDR3 residues: CASSEGTGLPFF. The CDR3 DNA reads TGTGCCAGCAGCGAGGGGACAGGCCTACCTTTCTTT.

This chain connects TRBV5-1 to TRBJ2-1; D possibly corresponds to TRBD1 (8 bases). The V end was cut by 4 bases, the J end by 4 bases, with 15 bases between. The length of the CDR3 is 15 residues. Germline CDR1 and CDR2: SGHRS and YFSETQ. The CDR3 region has the DNA TGCGCCAGCAGCCAACAGGGGGAGGGATACAATGAGCAGTTCTTC. This gives the protein CASSQQGEGYNEQFF.

CDR3 sequence: CASSLNVIGNTIYF. CDR3 nucleotide sequence: TGTGCCAGCAGCTTAAATGTAATCGGAAACACCATATATTTT. The chain recombines TRBV11-2 with TRBJ1-3; D remains unclear. Germline V gene lookup returns CDR1 SGHAT and CDR2 FQNNGV. This CDR3 has 14 residues. Trimming left V 2 bases short and J 4 bases short, with 9 bases between.

The genes are TRBV10-3 and TRBJ2-2, with D possibly matching TRBD1 (6 bases). CDR3 length: 15 residues. The germline V gene has CDR1 ENHRY and CDR2 SYGVKD. V was clipped by 0 bases and J by 4 bases, with 9 bases between them. In nucleotides, the CDR3 is TGTGCCATCAGTGAGTCGGTGGACAGCACCGGGGAGCTGTTTTTT. Translating it yields CAISESVDSTGELFF.

The chain uses TRBV5-6 and TRBJ1-5; 11 bases are shared with TRBD1. The CDR3 consists of 17 residues. Trimming took 4 bases from V and 9 from J; bases not matched to a gene: 15. Germline assignment: CDR1 SGHDT and CDR2 YYEEEE. CDR3 nucleotide sequence: TGTGCCAGCAGCCCTTCGGGACAGGGGGATCCTCCGCGGCCCCAGCATTTT. The encoded protein is CASSPSGQGDPPRPQHF. Together with reference TRBV5-6 and TRBJ1-5, the CDR3 gives the full variable domain: DAGVTQSPTHLIKTRGQQVTLRCSPKSGHDTVSWYQQALGQGPQFIFQYYEEEERQRGNFPDRFSGHQFPNYSSELNVNALLLGDSALYLCASSPSGQGDPPRPQHFGDGTRLSIL.

CDR3 loop: CASGDTGYEQYF. The CDR3 DNA is TGTGCTAGTGGGGATACAGGCTACGAGCAGTACTTC. This chain links TRBV12-5 with TRBJ2-7; weak D call: TRBD1 (5 bases). Germline-derived CDR1 and CDR2 are LGHNT and FRNRAP. The CDR3 extends over 12 amino acids. V gave up 6 bases and J gave up 3 bases, with 9 bases separating them. Full variable domain (outside the CDR3, taken from reference TRBV12-5 and TRBJ2-7): DARVTQTPRHKVTEMGQEVTMRCQPILGHNTVFWYRQTMMQGLELLAYFRNRAPLDDSGMPKDRFSAEMPDATLATLKIQPSEPRDSAVYFCASGDTGYEQYFGPGTRLTVT.

The chain links TRBV9 to TRBJ1-2; D not certain. V was trimmed by 0 bases and J by 8 bases, leaving 17 bases between them. This CDR3 contains 15 residues. The germline CDR1 and CDR2 sequences are SGDLS and YYNGEE. This CDR3 reads CASSVDLWAERGYTF. The CDR3 DNA reads as TGTGCCAGCAGCGTAGATCTCTGGGCTGAACGCGGCTACACCTTC.

The chain joins TRBV4-1 to TRBJ1-4, with 7 bases aligning to TRBD1. V lost 2 bases, J lost 4 bases, and 13 bases stayed unmatched. This CDR3 spans 18 amino acids. Germline-derived CDR1 and CDR2 are MGHRA and YSYEKL. The CDR3 region has the DNA TGCGCCAGCAGCCAACCACCCCGCGGGACAGCATTTAATGAAAAACTGTTTTTT. It translates to CASSQPPRGTAFNEKLFF.

CDR3 residues: CASSLGQSNYGYTF. CDR3 sequence (DNA): TGTGCCAGCTCACTCGGACAGTCTAACTATGGCTACACCTTC. This rearrangement joins TRBV18 to TRBJ1-2; D is perhaps TRBD1 (6 bases). Germline V gene data show CDR1 as KGHSH and CDR2 as LQKENI. The CDR3 spans 14 residues. Between the trimmed V and J ends, which lost 4 bases and 0 bases, there was a span of 9 bases. Using reference TRBV18 and TRBJ1-2 for the parts outside the CDR3, the full variable domain is NAGVMQNPRHLVRRRGQEARLRCSPMKGHSHVYWYRQLPEEGLKFMVYLQKENIIDESGMPKERFSAEFPKEGPSILRIQQVVRGDSAAYFCASSLGQSNYGYTFGSGTRLTVV.

The chain combines TRBV29-1 with TRBJ2-7, with TRBD2 as a possible D gene (7 bases). The CDR3 totals 13 residues. Germline V gene sequence: CDR1 SQVTM, CDR2 ANQGSEA. Trimming shortened V by 5 bases and J by 3 bases, and 14 bases separated the two germline ends. CDR3 in amino acids: CSVPGGRVYEQYF. CDR3 in DNA: TGCAGCGTTCCGGGGGGCAGGGTCTACGAGCAGTACTTC.

The rearrangement uses TRBV5-1 and TRBJ2-5; 16 bases fit TRBD2. The CDR3 totals 15 residues. The V and J ends lost 3 bases and 5 bases, in that order; junction bases with no gene match: 1. Germline assignment: CDR1 SGHRS and CDR2 YFSETQ. Written as DNA, the CDR3 is TGCGCCAGCAGCTGGGGACTAGCGGGGGGGGAGACCCAGTACTTC. As protein: CASSWGLAGGETQYF.